The 31 T cell receptor beta chains below come from one sample, sequenced in a study of a mutant IDH1 vaccine in newly diagnosed glioma. Generated by immunoSEQ multiplex PCR, the TCRdb table keeps only in-frame clones and is missing some. The data hold tens of thousands of clones, with about 83% observed a single time. The time point here: week 11, during vaccination. All doses held 300 ug of mutant IDH1 20-mer peptide, with topical imiquimod. These receptors' antigens are unknown. The material was PBMCs, obtained from a glioma patient whose treatment included an IDH1 peptide vaccine. These receptors came from a man aged 35 to 55 with glioma.

This chain connects TRBV6-1 to TRBJ2-7; D is uncertain. Trimming shortened V by 0 bases and J by 7 bases, and 10 bases separated the two germline ends. The CDR3 contains 13 residues. Looked up from germline, CDR1 is MNHNS and CDR2 is SASEGT. The CDR3 nucleotides are TGTGCCAGCAGTGAAGCGCCGCGGTGGGAGCAGTACTTC. Its protein is CASSEAPRWEQYF.

This chain joins TRBV6-1 and TRBJ2-4; TRBD2 matches at 11 bases. From germline, CDR1 is MNHNS and CDR2 SASEGT. The trim removed 9 bases at V and 1 base at J, leaving 5 bases unmatched. The CDR3 is 15 amino acids. The CDR3 loop reads CARDSGRVAKNIQYF. The DNA for the CDR3 is TGTGCCAGGGATAGCGGGAGGGTGGCCAAAAACATTCAGTACTTC.

The count of this clone is one. The chain couples TRBV5-1 to TRBJ1-2; D is possibly TRBD1 (6 bases). This CDR3 spans 11 amino acids. From germline, CDR1 is SGHRS and CDR2 YFSETQ. The germline V and J ends were trimmed by 5 bases and 4 bases, with 6 bases remaining between them. CDR3 nucleotide sequence: TGCGCCAGCAGACAGGGCTATGGCTACACCTTC. This translates into CASRQGYGYTF. The full variable domain, rest sourced from reference TRBV5-1 and TRBJ1-2, is KAGVTQTPRYLIKTRGQQVTLSCSPISGHRSVSWYQQTPGQGLQFLFEYFSETQRNKGNFPGRFSGRQFSNSRSEMNVSTLELGDSALYLCASRQGYGYTFGSGTRLTVV.

The chain is built from TRBV5-1 and TRBJ2-5; no reliable D call. Trimming took 4 bases from V and 3 from J, leaving 10 bases between them. The CDR3 has 13 residues. Germline V lookup: CDR1 SGHRS, CDR2 YFSETQ. The CDR3, as DNA: TGCGCCAGCAGCCCTAATATGGAAGAGACCCAGTACTTC. It codes for CASSPNMEETQYF.

The chain recombines TRBV4-2 with TRBJ2-1; D is possibly TRBD2 (7 bases). The CDR3 length is 19 residues. Germline assignment: CDR1 LGHNA and CDR2 YNFKEQ. Trimming left V 2 bases short and J 9 bases short, with 29 bases between. As DNA, the CDR3 is TGTGCCAGCAGCCAACTCAAGGGAGAATCGTTGAGGGGAGGGGGTGAGCAGTTCTTC. Encoded protein: CASSQLKGESLRGGGEQFF.

V and J are TRBV19 and TRBJ1-2; D is possibly TRBD1 (5 bases). Trimming took off 7 bases at V and 9 bases at J, with 9 bases between the two ends. Per the germline V gene, CDR1 is LNHDA and CDR2 is SQIVND (reference sequence). The CDR3 spans 10 residues. Here the CDR3 DNA reads TGTGCCAGTAAAAGGGGCAGCTACACCTTC. Translated: CASKRGSYTF.

The V gene is TRBV10-2, the J gene TRBJ1-5, with TRBD1 as a possible D gene (5 bases). The V gene's germline CDR1 is WSHSY and CDR2 SAAADI. CDR3 length: 18 residues. The V and J ends lost 7 bases and 0 bases respectively, with 22 bases between them. CDR3 sequence: CASIADEEGWDSNQPQHF. CDR3 nucleotide sequence: TGCGCCAGCATCGCCGATGAGGAGGGGTGGGATAGCAATCAGCCCCAGCATTTT.

On this clone itself: At one boundary the junction diverges from the germline segment, which might be a read error. This sequence joins TRBV5-1 and TRBJ2-7, with D perhaps matching TRBD1 or TRBD2 (5 bases each). Per germline, CDR1 SGHRS and CDR2 YFSETQ. This CDR3 region has 14 residues. The CDR3 DNA sequence: TGCGCCAGCAGGTTGGGGGTGTCTATCTACGAGCAGTACTTC. Translated: CASRLGVSIYEQYF.

V and J are TRBV18 and TRBJ1-1; TRBD1 might be the D (5 bases). Trimming stripped 2 bases from V and 6 bases from J, with 10 bases between. This CDR3 has 13 residues. Germline CDR1 is KGHSH and CDR2 is LQKENI. The DNA of the CDR3 is TGTGCCAGCTCACCAGGGGCCGAACCTGAAGCTTTCTTT. This sequence encodes CASSPGAEPEAFF.

V is TRBV29-1 and J is TRBJ1-4, with D possibly matching TRBD1 (6 bases). CDR1 is SQVTM and CDR2 is ANQGSEA in the germline V gene. The CDR3 extends over 13 amino acids. The ends were cut back, 5 bases at V and 4 bases at J, with 11 bases in the middle. CDR3 nucleotide sequence: TGCAGCGTTCAACAGGGCTTTAATGAAAAACTGTTTTTT. This translates into CSVQQGFNEKLFF.

This sequence joins TRBV10-3 and TRBJ2-7; TRBD1 matches at 10 bases. CDR3 length: 13 amino acids. With V trimmed by 8 bases and J by 4 bases, 5 bases remained unmatched. Germline V gives CDR1 ENHRY, CDR2 SYGVKD. The CDR3 DNA is TGTGCCATCGGTGGGGACAGGGGTTACGAGCAGTACTTC. Its protein is CAIGGDRGYEQYF.

This chain connects TRBV18 to TRBJ2-5, with D possibly TRBD1 on 6 matching bases. Trimming cost V 5 bases and J 3 bases, with 10 bases left between them. The CDR3 consists of 13 residues. Germline V lookup: CDR1 KGHSH, CDR2 LQKENI. The DNA for the CDR3 is TGTGCCAGCTCAGGGGGCCACAAAGAGACCCAGTACTTC. This gives the protein CASSGGHKETQYF.

This chain links TRBV27 with TRBJ2-1, with D perhaps TRBD1 (7 bases). There are 14 residues in the CDR3. Germline V gene sequence: CDR1 MNHEY, CDR2 SMNVEV (reference sequence). With 5 bases removed from V and 9 bases from J, the gap between germline ends came to 17 bases. CDR3 nucleotides: TGTGCCAGCAGTGACAGGGTGGGGGGAGGTGAGCAGTTCTTC. Protein: CASSDRVGGGEQFF.

The chain links TRBV5-4 to TRBJ2-3; no firm D call. CDR1 SGHNT and CDR2 YYREEE come from the germline V gene (reference sequence). There are 15 residues in the CDR3. Trimming cost V 0 bases and J 0 bases, with 8 bases left between them. DNA for the CDR3: TGTGCCAGCAGCTTGGCACTTACTAGCACAGATACGCAGTATTTT. Translation: CASSLALTSTDTQYF. The whole variable domain, remainder taken from reference TRBV5-4 and TRBJ2-3, is ETGVTQSPTHLIKTRGQQVTLRCSSQSGHNTVSWYQQALGQGPQFIFQYYREEENGRGNFPPRFSGLQFPNYSSELNVNALELDDSALYLCASSLALTSTDTQYFGPGTRLTVL.

The gene calls are TRBV5-1 and TRBJ1-1, with 11 nucleotides matching TRBD1. The CDR3 is 16 residues long. CDR1 and CDR2 from the germline V gene are SGHRS and YFSETQ. V lost 4 bases, J lost 4 bases, and 9 bases stayed unmatched. For the CDR3, the DNA is TGCGCCAGCAGCCCCCGGACAGGGGGCGCCAGCACTGAAGCTTTCTTT. Encoded protein: CASSPRTGGASTEAFF.

The chain combines TRBV9 with TRBJ2-1; D remains unclear. With 4 bases removed from V and 0 bases from J, the gap between germline ends came to 11 bases. The CDR3 spans 15 residues. In germline, CDR1 is SGDLS, CDR2 YYNGEE. The chain's CDR3 is CASSFFISSYNEQFF. The DNA of the CDR3 is TGTGCCAGCAGCTTCTTCATAAGCTCCTACAATGAGCAGTTCTTC.

The chain joins TRBV19 to TRBJ1-2, with TRBD1 as a possible D gene (6 bases). The CDR3 is 18 residues long. Germline V gene data show CDR1 as LNHDA and CDR2 as SQIVND (reference sequence). V was clipped by 0 bases and J by 2 bases, with 19 bases between them. The CDR3 coding sequence is TGTGCCAGTAGTATAGATCTGATTATTGCCGGGACAAACTATGGCTACACCTTC. This translates into CASSIDLIIAGTNYGYTF. The full variable domain, in which reference TRBV19 and TRBJ1-2 provide the parts outside the CDR3, is DGGITQSPKYLFRKEGQNVTLSCEQNLNHDAMYWYRQDPGQGLRLIYYSQIVNDFQKGDIAEGYSVSREKKESFPLTVTSAQKNPTAFYLCASSIDLIIAGTNYGYTFGSGTRLTVV.

The rearrangement links TRBV27 to TRBJ2-3; D is possibly TRBD2 (5 bases). Germline V gene data show CDR1 as MNHEY and CDR2 as SMNVEV (reference sequence). Trimming pared 4 bases from V and 5 bases from J, leaving 19 bases between. The CDR3 spans 16 residues. The CDR3: CASSSGIRPGGDTQYF. The CDR3 DNA sequence: TGTGCCAGCAGTTCGGGGATCAGGCCCGGCGGAGATACGCAGTATTTT.

The chain couples TRBV25-1 to TRBJ1-1; 7 nucleotides align to TRBD1. The CDR3 totals 14 residues. V lost 4 bases, J lost 1 base, and 3 bases stayed unmatched. Germline V lookup: CDR1 MGHDK, CDR2 SYGVNS. CDR3 DNA sequence: TGTGCCAGCAGTGGATACAGGGGGAACACTGAAGCTTTCTTT. The encoded protein is CASSGYRGNTEAFF.

This rearrangement joins TRBV15 to TRBJ1-2, with D perhaps TRBD1 (5 bases). The germline CDR1 and CDR2 sequences are LNHNV and YYDKDF (reference sequence). There are 16 residues in the CDR3. Trimming took off 3 bases at V and 0 bases at J, with 14 bases between the two ends. The CDR3 DNA reads as TGTGCCACCAGCAGGGACGGGACTTTTGCTAACTATGGCTACACCTTC. Translated, it gives CATSRDGTFANYGYTF.

The chain's CDR3 is CASSPDVSQPQHF. CDR3 DNA: TGTGCCAGCTCACCTGACGTGAGCCAGCCCCAGCATTTT. The V and J genes are TRBV18 and TRBJ1-5; D is ambiguous. Germline V gene lookup returns CDR1 KGHSH and CDR2 LQKENI. V lost 3 bases and J 7 bases, leaving 10 bases between the germline ends. The CDR3 is 13 amino acids.

The chain links TRBV19 to TRBJ2-1, with D uncertain. Looked up from germline, CDR1 is LNHDA and CDR2 is SQIVND (reference sequence). Trimming removed 7 bases at V and 6 bases at J, with 19 bases between. CDR3 length: 15 amino acids. CDR3 protein: CASTPLGTEFNEQFF. Written as DNA, the CDR3 is TGTGCCAGTACTCCCCTGGGCACAGAGTTCAATGAGCAGTTCTTC.

This chain joins TRBV27 and TRBJ1-5; TRBD1 agrees at 8 bases. Germline CDR1 and CDR2: MNHEY and SMNVEV (reference sequence). The CDR3 is 13 amino acids. V shed 5 bases and J 6 bases; nucleotides not matched to a gene: 3. CDR3 loop: CASSRQGFQPQHF. Here the CDR3 DNA reads TGTGCCAGCAGTCGACAGGGGTTTCAGCCCCAGCATTTT.

V is TRBV9 and J is TRBJ2-5; the D call may be TRBD1 or TRBD2 (5 bases each). V was cut by 0 bases and J by 2 bases, with 5 bases left in between. This CDR3 region has 13 residues. Germline V CDR1 and CDR2: SGDLS, YYNGEE. The CDR3 is CASSVGGQETQYF. CDR3 in DNA: TGTGCCAGCAGCGTAGGGGGGCAAGAGACCCAGTACTTC.

The gene calls are TRBV7-9 and TRBJ1-2; 9 nucleotides line up with TRBD1. The germline V gene encodes CDR1 SEHNR and CDR2 FQNEAQ (reference sequence). Losses at the gene ends were 5 bases for V and 4 bases for J; bases not matched to a gene: 5. The length of the CDR3 is 14 residues. CDR3 sequence (DNA): TGTGCCAGCAGCAAGGACAGGGGCGTCTATGGCTACACCTTC. Protein sequence: CASSKDRGVYGYTF.

The chain has TRBV4-1 and TRBJ2-7; tentative D call: TRBD2 (5 bases). CDR3 length: 15 residues. The V end lost 4 bases, the J end lost 3 bases, and 16 bases lay between the germline ends. Germline-derived CDR1 and CDR2 are MGHRA and YSYEKL. The chain's CDR3 is CASSLTGSLNYEQYF. CDR3 DNA sequence: TGCGCCAGCAGCCTGACGGGAAGTCTGAACTACGAGCAGTACTTC.

This clone was detected only once. This chain links TRBV27 with TRBJ2-7; D not resolved. Germline V gene sequence: CDR1 MNHEY, CDR2 SMNVEV (reference sequence). CDR3 length equals 15 residues. V was clipped by 7 bases and J by 0 bases, with 16 bases between them. Written as DNA, the CDR3 is TGTGCCAGCACTGATTTACTCGGGCCCTCCTACGAGCAGTACTTC. This translates into CASTDLLGPSYEQYF.

The chain is built from TRBV7-2 and TRBJ2-7, with 9 bases lining up with TRBD2. The CDR3 spans 14 residues. With V trimmed by 5 bases and J by 6 bases, 8 bases remained unmatched. CDR1 is SGHTA, CDR2 FQGNSA, per germline. The CDR3 bases are TGTGCCAGCAGCCCCTGGACTAGCGTCGCCGAGCAGTACTTC. Translated: CASSPWTSVAEQYF.

This chain uses TRBV10-3 with TRBJ2-3; the D is unclear. There are 15 residues in the CDR3. V shed 5 bases and J shed 2 bases, with 14 bases lying between them. From germline, CDR1 is ENHRY and CDR2 SYGVKD. The CDR3 region is CAISRDLLDTDTQYF. The CDR3 DNA sequence: TGTGCCATCAGTCGAGACTTACTCGACACAGATACGCAGTATTTT.

The CDR3 nucleotides are TGTGCCAGCAGTGTCACTACAGGGGGTAATGAAAAACTGTTTTTT. Its protein is CASSVTTGGNEKLFF. This chain connects TRBV6-1 to TRBJ1-4; TRBD1 matches at 8 bases. Germline trimming cut 4 bases from V and 4 bases from J; bases unmatched to any gene: 5. In germline, CDR1 is MNHNS, CDR2 SASEGT. The length of the CDR3 is 15 residues.

This CDR3 reads CASSRGQETQYF. In DNA, the CDR3 is TGTGCCAGTAGTCGAGGCCAAGAGACCCAGTACTTC. V usage is TRBV19 and J usage is TRBJ2-5; D gene uncertain. The CDR3 has 12 residues. From germline, CDR1 is LNHDA and CDR2 SQIVND (reference sequence). V was cut by 5 bases and J by 1 base, with 5 bases left in between.